This TCR beta chain was sequenced in a study of cytomegalovirus exposure and HLA in healthy donors. V lost 5 bases and J 1 base, leaving 14 bases between the germline ends. Germline V lookup: CDR1 KGHSH, CDR2 LQKENI. The CDR3 runs to 15 residues. This clone was counted a single time. This PCR relied on a set of 60 Vbeta primers and 13 Jbeta primers. Generated by immunoSEQ multiplex PCR, the TCRdb table keeps only in-frame clones and is missing some. This sample has roughly 130,000 clones, with less than 75% found just once. The source of this sequence is a woman in her 40s in good health and CMV-seropositive. Sequences were obtained from PBMCs. V is TRBV18 and J is TRBJ1-1; D is possibly TRBD1 (6 bases). CDR3 amino acids: CASSFKQGQNTEAFF. CDR3 coding DNA: TGTGCCAGCTCATTCAAACAGGGACAGAACACTGAAGCTTTCTTT.